Sequencing of this TCR beta chain was carried out in a study of blood T cells in healthy people across ages. Study background: About one barcoded beta molecule per two T cells was captured by template switching.

The CDR3 spans 15 residues. Germline CDR1 SGHRS, CDR2 YFSETQ. V was trimmed by 4 bases and J by 0 bases, leaving 14 bases between them. Note on this clonotype: Antigen specificity is unknown.

Next came a second PCR, run for about 6 to 12 cycles, which used a sample-barcoded 5' primer along with a J-beta primer mix. Each cDNA molecule carried a tag from a template-switch adaptor that contained 12 random nucleotides. From the 5' RACE reads, TCRdb called clonotypes with MiXCR, one entry per CDR3 protein. The sample contains around 1,900,000 distinct CDR3 sequences, roughly two fifths of which appear only once. Study-wide findings and caveats: Strong correlation was found linking TCR beta diversity to naive T cell percentage. Donor CMV status, an unknown factor, possibly confounded changes in expanded clonotypes.

The chain uses TRBV5-1 and TRBJ2-7; D tentatively reads TRBD1 or TRBD2 (6 bases each). Material for sequencing was blood. The TCR originated in a human donor in good health. The CDR3 is CASSVQGGFSYEQYF. The CDR3 bases are TGCGCCAGCAGCGTACAGGGAGGCTTCTCCTACGAGCAGTACTTC. Variable domain in full (rest from reference TRBV5-1 and TRBJ2-7): KAGVTQTPRYLIKTRGQQVTLSCSPISGHRSVSWYQQTPGQGLQFLFEYFSETQRNKGNFPGRFSGRQFSNSRSEMNVSTLELGDSALYLCASSVQGGFSYEQYFGPGTRLTVT.